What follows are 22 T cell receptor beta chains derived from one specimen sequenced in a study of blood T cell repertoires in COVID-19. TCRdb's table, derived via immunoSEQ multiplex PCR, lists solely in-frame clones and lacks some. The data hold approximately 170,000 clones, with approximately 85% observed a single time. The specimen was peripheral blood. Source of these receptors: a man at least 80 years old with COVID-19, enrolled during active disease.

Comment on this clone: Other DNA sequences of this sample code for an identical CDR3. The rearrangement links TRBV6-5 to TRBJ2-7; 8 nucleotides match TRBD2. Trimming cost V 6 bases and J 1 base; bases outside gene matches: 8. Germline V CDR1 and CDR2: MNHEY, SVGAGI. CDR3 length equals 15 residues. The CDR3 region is CASRDGGGQSYEQYF. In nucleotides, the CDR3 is TGTGCCAGCAGGGACGGGGGGGGGCAGTCCTACGAGCAGTACTTC.

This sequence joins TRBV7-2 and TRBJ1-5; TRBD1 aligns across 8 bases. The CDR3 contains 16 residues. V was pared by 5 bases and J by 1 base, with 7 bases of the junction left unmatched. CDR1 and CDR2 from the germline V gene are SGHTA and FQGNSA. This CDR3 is CASSPSGDRSNQPQHF. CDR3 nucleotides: TGTGCCAGCAGCCCCTCAGGGGACAGGAGCAATCAGCCCCAGCATTTT.

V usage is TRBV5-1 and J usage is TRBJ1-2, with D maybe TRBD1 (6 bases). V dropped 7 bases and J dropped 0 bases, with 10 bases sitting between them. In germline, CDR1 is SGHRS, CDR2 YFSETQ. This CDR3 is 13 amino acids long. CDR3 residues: CASGGRTNYGYTF. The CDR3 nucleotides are TGCGCCAGCGGGGGCCGAACTAACTATGGCTACACCTTC.

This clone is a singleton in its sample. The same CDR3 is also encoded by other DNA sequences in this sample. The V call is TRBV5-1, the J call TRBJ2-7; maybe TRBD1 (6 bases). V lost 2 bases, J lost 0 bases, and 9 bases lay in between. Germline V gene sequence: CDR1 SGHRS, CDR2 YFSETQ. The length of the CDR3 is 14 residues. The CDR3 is CASSLQGSSYEQYF. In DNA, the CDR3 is TGCGCCAGCAGCTTACAGGGAAGCTCCTACGAGCAGTACTTC.

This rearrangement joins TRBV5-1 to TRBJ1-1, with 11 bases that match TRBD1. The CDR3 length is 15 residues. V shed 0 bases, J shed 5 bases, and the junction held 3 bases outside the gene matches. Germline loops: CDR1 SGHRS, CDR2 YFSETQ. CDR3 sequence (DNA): TGCGCCAGCAGCTTGGGAGGGACAGGGGGAACTGAAGCTTTCTTT. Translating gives CASSLGGTGGTEAFF. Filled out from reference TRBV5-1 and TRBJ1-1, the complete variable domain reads KAGVTQTPRYLIKTRGQQVTLSCSPISGHRSVSWYQQTPGQGLQFLFEYFSETQRNKGNFPGRFSGRQFSNSRSEMNVSTLELGDSALYLCASSLGGTGGTEAFFGQGTRLTVV.

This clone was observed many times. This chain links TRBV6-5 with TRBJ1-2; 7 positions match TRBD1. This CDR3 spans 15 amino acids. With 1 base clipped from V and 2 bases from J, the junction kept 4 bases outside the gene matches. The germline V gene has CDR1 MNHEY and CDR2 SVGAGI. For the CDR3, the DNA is TGTGCCAGCAGTTACTGGGGACAGAGCAACTATGGCTACACCTTC. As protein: CASSYWGQSNYGYTF.

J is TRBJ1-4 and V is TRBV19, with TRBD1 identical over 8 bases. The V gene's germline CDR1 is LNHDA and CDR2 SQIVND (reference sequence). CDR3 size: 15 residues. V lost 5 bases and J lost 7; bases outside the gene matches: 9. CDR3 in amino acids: CASSGRQGPGEKLFF. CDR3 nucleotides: TGTGCCAGTAGTGGTAGACAGGGGCCAGGTGAAAAACTGTTTTTT.

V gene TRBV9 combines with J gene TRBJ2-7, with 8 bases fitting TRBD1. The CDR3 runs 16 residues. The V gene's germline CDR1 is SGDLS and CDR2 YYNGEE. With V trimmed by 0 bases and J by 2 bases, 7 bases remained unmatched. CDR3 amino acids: CASSVDPRQGPYEQYF. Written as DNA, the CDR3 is TGTGCCAGCAGCGTAGACCCCAGACAGGGGCCCTACGAGCAGTACTTC. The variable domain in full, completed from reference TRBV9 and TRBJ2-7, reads DSGVTQTPKHLITATGQRVTLRCSPRSGDLSVYWYQQSLDQGLQFLIQYYNGEERAKGNILERFSAQQFPDLHSELNLSSLELGDSALYFCASSVDPRQGPYEQYFGPGTRLTVT.

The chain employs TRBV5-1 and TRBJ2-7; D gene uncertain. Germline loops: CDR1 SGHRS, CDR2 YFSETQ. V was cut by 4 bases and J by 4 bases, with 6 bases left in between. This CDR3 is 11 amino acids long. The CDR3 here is CASSQSYEQYF. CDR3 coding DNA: TGCGCCAGCAGCCAATCATACGAGCAGTACTTC.

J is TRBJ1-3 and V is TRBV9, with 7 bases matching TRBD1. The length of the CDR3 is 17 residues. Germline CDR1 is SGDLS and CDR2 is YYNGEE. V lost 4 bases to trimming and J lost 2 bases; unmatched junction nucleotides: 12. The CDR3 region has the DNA TGTGCCAGCAGCCCCTCCGCGACAGGGAGGACTGGAAACACCATATATTTT. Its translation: CASSPSATGRTGNTIYF.

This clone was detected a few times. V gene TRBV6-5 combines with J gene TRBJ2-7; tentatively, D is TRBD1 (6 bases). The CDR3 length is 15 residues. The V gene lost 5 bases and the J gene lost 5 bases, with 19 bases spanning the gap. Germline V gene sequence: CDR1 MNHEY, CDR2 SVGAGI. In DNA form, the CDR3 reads TGTGCCAGCAGTAGTACTCAGGGGCCTACCCACGAGCAGTACTTC. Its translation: CASSSTQGPTHEQYF.

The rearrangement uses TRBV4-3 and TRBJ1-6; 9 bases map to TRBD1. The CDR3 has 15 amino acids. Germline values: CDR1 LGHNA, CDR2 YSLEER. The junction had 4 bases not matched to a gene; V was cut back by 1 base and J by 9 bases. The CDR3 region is CASSQGGTGSSPLHF. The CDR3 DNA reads TGCGCCAGCAGCCAAGGGGGGACAGGGAGTTCACCCCTCCACTTT.

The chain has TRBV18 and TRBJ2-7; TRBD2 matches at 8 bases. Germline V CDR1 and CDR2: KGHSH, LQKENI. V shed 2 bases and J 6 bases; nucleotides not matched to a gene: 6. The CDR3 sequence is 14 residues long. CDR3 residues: CASSPSGLVSEQYF. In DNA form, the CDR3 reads TGTGCCAGCTCACCATCGGGACTAGTTTCCGAGCAGTACTTC.

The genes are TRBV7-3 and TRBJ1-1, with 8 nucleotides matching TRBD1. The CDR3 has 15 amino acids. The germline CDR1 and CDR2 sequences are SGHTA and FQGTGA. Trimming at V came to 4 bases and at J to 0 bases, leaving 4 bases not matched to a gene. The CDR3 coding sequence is TGTGCCAGCAGCTCTGGACAGGGTTTGAACACTGAAGCTTTCTTT. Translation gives CASSSGQGLNTEAFF.

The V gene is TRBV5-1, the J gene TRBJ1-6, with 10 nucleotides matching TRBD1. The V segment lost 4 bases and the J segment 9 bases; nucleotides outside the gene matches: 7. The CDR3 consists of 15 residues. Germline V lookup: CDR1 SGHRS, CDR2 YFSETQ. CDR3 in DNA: TGCGCCAGCAGCGTGAGACAGGGGGCAGGTTCACCCCTCCACTTT. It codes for CASSVRQGAGSPLHF.

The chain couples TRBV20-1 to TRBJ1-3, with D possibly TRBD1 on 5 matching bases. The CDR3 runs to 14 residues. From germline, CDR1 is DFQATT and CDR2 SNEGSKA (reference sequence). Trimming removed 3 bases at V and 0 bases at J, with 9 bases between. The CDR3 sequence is CSASRGGSGNTIYF. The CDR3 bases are TGCAGTGCTAGTCGGGGGGGCTCTGGAAACACCATATATTTT.

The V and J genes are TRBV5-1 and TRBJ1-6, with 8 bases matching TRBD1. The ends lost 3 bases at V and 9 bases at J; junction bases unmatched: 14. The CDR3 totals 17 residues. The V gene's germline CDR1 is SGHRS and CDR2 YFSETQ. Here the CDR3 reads CASSSGQGHRRGSPLHF. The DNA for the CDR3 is TGCGCCAGCAGCTCAGGACAGGGCCACCGACGAGGTTCACCCCTCCACTTT.

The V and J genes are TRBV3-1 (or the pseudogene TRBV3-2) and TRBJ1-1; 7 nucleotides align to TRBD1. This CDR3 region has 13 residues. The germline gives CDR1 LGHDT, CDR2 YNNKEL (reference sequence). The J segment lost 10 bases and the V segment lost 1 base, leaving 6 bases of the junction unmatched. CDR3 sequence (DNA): TGTGCCAGCAGCCAAGGGTCGACAGGGTCAGCTTTCTTT. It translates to CASSQGSTGSAFF.

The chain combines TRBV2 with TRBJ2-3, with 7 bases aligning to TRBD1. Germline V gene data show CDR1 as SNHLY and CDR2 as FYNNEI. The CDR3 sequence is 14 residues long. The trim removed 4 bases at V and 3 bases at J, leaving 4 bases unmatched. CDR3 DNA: TGTGCCAGCAGTGCCCGACAGGGTACAGATACGCAGTATTTT. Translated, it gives CASSARQGTDTQYF.

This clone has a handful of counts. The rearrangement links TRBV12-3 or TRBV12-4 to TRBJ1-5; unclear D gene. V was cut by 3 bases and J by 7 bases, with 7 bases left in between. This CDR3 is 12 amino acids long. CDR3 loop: CASSFSRQPQHF. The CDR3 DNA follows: TGTGCCAGCAGTTTTAGCCGCCAGCCCCAGCATTTT.

The DNA for the CDR3 is TGTGCCAGCAGCGTAGATTCAGGGGCGAGTGGCTACACCTTC. This codes for CASSVDSGASGYTF. The chain combines TRBV9 with TRBJ1-2; possible D gene TRBD1, 6 bases. Germline-derived CDR1 and CDR2 are SGDLS and YYNGEE. V was pared by 0 bases and J by 7 bases, with 13 bases between. The CDR3 loop spans 14 amino acids.

In nucleotides, the CDR3 is TGTGCCAGCAGCTTAAAGGCCAAACAGGTCGGCTCCTACAATGAGCAGTTCTTC. It is translated as CASSLKAKQVGSYNEQFF. J is TRBJ2-1 and V is TRBV7-3, with a possible D match to TRBD1 (5 bases). This CDR3 is 18 amino acids long. The V gene's germline CDR1 is SGHTA and CDR2 FQGTGA. Trimming removed 1 base from V and 0 bases from J, with 16 bases in between.